Reported below is one TCR beta chain. The data derive from a study of PD-1 blockade in classical Hodgkin lymphoma. The ends were cut back, 0 bases at V and 4 bases at J, with 13 bases in the middle. Germline CDR1 and CDR2: SGHDT and YYEEEE. The CDR3 loop spans 15 amino acids. Sample time point: cycle 4 day 1 (C4D1), after five to seven weeks of nivolumab. Each patient experienced a relapse that followed autologous stem cell transplantation, and brentuximab vedotin exposure varied. Repertoires were generated with immunoSEQ multiplex PCR, while TCRdb's copy carries only in-frame clones and drops some. The data show tens of thousands of clones, with 83% seen just once and 17% held by the top ten.

This receptor was taken from a human donor with classical Hodgkin lymphoma. J is TRBJ2-5 and V is TRBV5-6; the D is unclear. The sequences come from peripheral blood mononuclear cells (PBMCs), collected before the fourth cycle of nivolumab. The CDR3 protein is CASSLEVTPGETQYF. In nucleotides, the CDR3 is TGTGCCAGCAGCTTGGAGGTGACCCCCGGAGAGACCCAGTACTTC.